One sample yielded the 8 T cell receptor beta chains listed below, sequenced in a study of tumor and adjacent non-tumor tissue in lung cancer listed by TCRdb under 2018. The library was built by means of multiplex PCR. For sequencing, an Illumina HiSeq 2500 was employed. TCRbeta libraries were built by three rounds of nested PCR using primers (Table S4), following protocols modified from ARM-PCR. The raw public data were reprocessed by TCRdb itself: fastp quality trimming at Q25, MiXCR clonotype calling, in-frame beta chains only. All rows with the same CDR3 protein become a single entry with the most common DNA and genes. For this sample there are about 100,000 distinct CDR3 sequences; 65% appear just once. The ten most abundant clones make up roughly a fifth of the sample. RNA was extracted from bulk unsorted tissue and checked for quality with a NanoDrop ND-1000 and an Agilent 2100. Distant non-tumor tissue taken more than 3 cm from the tumor edge was used as the normal lung sample.

The sequenced material came from distant non-tumor lung tissue. These receptors were obtained from a man aged 25-40 years with non-small cell lung cancer.

This clonotype was counted a few times. Without the conserved terminal phenylalanine or tryptophan, this CDR3 likely stems from a read error. This chain links TRBV5-1 with TRBJ2-3; no definite D call. CDR3 length: 15 amino acids. Germline V gene lookup returns CDR1 SGHRS and CDR2 YFSETQ. The V end was cut by 0 bases, the J end by 6 bases, with 14 bases between. The DNA of the CDR3 is TGCGCCAGCAGCTTGGACACTCCACCGGTGGATACGCAGTATTAT. Its protein product is CASSLDTPPVDTQYY.

As regards this clonotype: The junction shows a germline mismatch at one end, possibly a read error. J is TRBJ1-1 and V is TRBV11-2, with D possibly being TRBD1 (6 bases). Per germline, CDR1 SGHAT and CDR2 FQNNGV. The CDR3 sequence is 13 residues long. The CDR3 region has the DNA TGTGCCAGCAGCTTACGGGGGCAGGGCCCCTTTTTCTTC. It encodes CASSLRGQGPFFF.

Notes on this clonotype: The CDR3 does not end in the conserved phenylalanine or tryptophan, so this is likely a read error. The J gene is TRBJ1-1, the V gene TRBV20-1; 7 bases line up with TRBD1. The CDR3 runs 14 residues. In germline, CDR1 is DFQATT, CDR2 SNEGSKA (reference sequence). Losses at the gene ends were 6 bases for V and 7 bases for J; bases not matched to a gene: 14. The CDR3 sequence is CSAFKPGQSNEAFS. The CDR3 nucleotides are TGCAGTGCATTTAAGCCGGGACAGAGCAATGAAGCTTTCTCT.

The chain combines TRBV11-2 with TRBJ2-1, with unresolved D. The V end lost 1 base, the J end lost 12 bases, and 19 bases lay between the germline ends. In germline, CDR1 is SGHAT, CDR2 FQNNGV. This CDR3 has 15 amino acids. The CDR3: CASSLVGSRTDVQFF. CDR3 DNA sequence: TGTGCCAGCAGCTTAGTGGGTAGCCGGACGGATGTGCAGTTCTTC.

Comment on this clonotype: A much bigger clone sits one base away, suggesting this may be a read error. The DNA for the CDR3 is TGCAGTGCTACCAGTAGCGGGGGGAGCTCCTACGAGCAGTACTTC. Translation: CSATSSGGSSYEQYF. The chain couples TRBV20-1 to TRBJ2-7; 10 bases agree with TRBD2. Germline assignment: CDR1 DFQATT and CDR2 SNEGSKA (reference sequence). The CDR3 has 15 amino acids. The V and J ends lost 4 bases and 0 bases, in that order; junction bases with no gene match: 6.

About this clonotype itself: Compared with germline, one end of the junction differs, possibly owing to a read error. The rearrangement uses TRBV20-1 and TRBJ2-3; 10 nucleotides align to TRBD2. CDR3 length: 15 residues. Germline CDR1 reads DFQATT; CDR2 reads SNEGSKA (reference sequence). The CDR3 here is CSARGAGGPSDTRCF. CDR3 coding DNA: TGCAGTGCTAGGGGAGCGGGGGGGCCATCAGATACGCGGTGTTTT.

Remarks on this clonotype: At one boundary the junction diverges from the germline segment, which might be a read error. V and J are TRBV29-1 and TRBJ1-2; D perhaps matches TRBD1 (6 bases). Germline V gene lookup returns CDR1 SQVTM and CDR2 ANQGSEA. This CDR3 has 13 residues. CDR3 amino acids: CSTSDSRVYSYTF. The CDR3 DNA is TGTAGCACTTCGGACAGTCGGGTGTATAGTTACACCTTC.

A remark on this clonotype: It may be a read error: a sequence one base away is much more abundant. This chain joins TRBV5-6 and TRBJ1-1, with D tentatively TRBD1 (5 bases). The germline V gene has CDR1 SGHDT and CDR2 YYEEEE. This CDR3 region has 16 residues. The CDR3 sequence: CASSSGTGLLNTEALF. In DNA, the CDR3 is TGTGCCAGCAGCTCCGGGACGGGACTCCTGAACACTGAAGCTTTATTT.